This is a list of T cell receptor beta chains from one sample in a study of early T cells in non-severe SARS-CoV-2 infection. TCRdb re-analysed the 5' RACE reads in MiXCR, keeping a single row per CDR3 protein. This table has about 73,000 distinct CDR3 sequences, around 15% appearing once. The sample was whole blood. Receptors were obtained from an adult who was a healthcare worker with PCR-confirmed SARS-CoV-2 infection or an uninfected control (not recorded which). Both conserved end residues are part of each CDR3. A D gene is named only where the DNA matches it firmly. Not all rows give a size; the values are once, few, many and, for expanded clones, a class.

d_gene,j_gene,abundance,v_gene,CDR3nt,CDR3aa
TRBD1,TRBJ2-2,many,TRBV30,TGTGCCTGGAGTCGGGACAGGGAATCCGGGGAGCTGTTTTTT,CAWSRDRESGELFF
-,TRBJ2-7,-,TRBV15,TGTGCCACCAGCAGCGCCAATGAGCAGTACTTC,CATSSANEQYF
-,TRBJ2-7,few,TRBV6-2/TRBV6-3,TGTGCCAGCAGTTACTACAGCGACTACGAGCAGTACTTC,CASSYYSDYEQYF
TRBD2,TRBJ2-5,-,TRBV11-2,TGTGCCAGCAGCTCCAACCCTAGCGGGGTTCAAGAGACCCAGTACTTC,CASSSNPSGVQETQYF
-,TRBJ1-1,many,TRBV10-2,TGCGCCAGCAGGGAGGCAGGACTCAACACTGAAGCTTTCTTT,CASREAGLNTEAFF
TRBD1,TRBJ2-7,-,TRBV18,TGTGCCAGCTCACGGACAGGGGGCCTCTACGAGCAGTACTTC,CASSRTGGLYEQYF
-,TRBJ2-3,few,TRBV9,TGTGCCAGCAGCGTGGGCCACCAGGATACGCAGTATTTT,CASSVGHQDTQYF
-,TRBJ2-7,-,TRBV6-2/TRBV6-3,TGTGCCAGCAGTCGGACAGATTACTCCTACGAGCAGTACTTC,CASSRTDYSYEQYF
-,TRBJ2-7,many,TRBV6-2/TRBV6-3,TGTGCCAGCAGACCTACAGGAATATCCTACGAGCAGTACTTC,CASRPTGISYEQYF
-,TRBJ1-6,-,TRBV6-5,TGTGCCAGCAGTTACTTTCAGAGCTCCTATAATTCACCCCTCCACTTT,CASSYFQSSYNSPLHF
-,TRBJ1-4,-,TRBV20-1,TGCAGTGCTAGACGCGACGGGCTTGAAAAACTGTTTTTT,CSARRDGLEKLFF
-,TRBJ1-4,few,TRBV7-9,TGTGCCAGCAGTTTCGCCTGGGATCCACACCTTAATGAAAAACTGTTTTTT,CASSFAWDPHLNEKLFF
-,TRBJ1-1,-,TRBV12-5,TGTGCTAGTGGTTCCGGGCTTCAAGCTTTCTTT,CASGSGLQAFF
-,TRBJ2-7,many,TRBV5-1,TGCGCCAGCAGCTTGGGCGCCTACGAGCAGTACTTC,CASSLGAYEQYF
-,TRBJ2-7,-,TRBV7-2,TGTGCCAGCAGCTTAGAGGACTTCTGGGAGCAGTACTTC,CASSLEDFWEQYF
-,TRBJ2-7,many,TRBV12-3/TRBV12-4,TGTGCCAGCCTAGGGGGTTACGAGCAGTACTTC,CASLGGYEQYF
-,TRBJ2-3,few,TRBV6-2/TRBV6-3,TGTGCCAGCAGCCCACTGCGCGTAGATACGCAGTATTTT,CASSPLRVDTQYF
-,TRBJ1-1,few,TRBV2,TGTGCCAGCAGTGGCCCAGGTCCTGGGTCGACTGAAGCTTTCTTT,CASSGPGPGSTEAFF
-,TRBJ2-1,-,TRBV6-2/TRBV6-3,TGTGCCAGCCGGGACGATAGTTACAATGAGCAGTTCTTC,CASRDDSYNEQFF
TRBD1,TRBJ2-1,few,TRBV18,TGTGCCAGCTCACCGCTTACAGGGGGCGCTGAGCAGTTCTTC,CASSPLTGGAEQFF
TRBD1,TRBJ2-5,-,TRBV29-1,TGCAGCGTTGAGGGACAGGGTGTAGGAGAGACCCAGTACTTC,CSVEGQGVGETQYF
TRBD1,TRBJ2-3,-,TRBV6-5,TGTGCCAGCAGGCAAGGGGGCGCGACAGATACGCAGTATTTT,CASRQGGATDTQYF
-,TRBJ2-7,few,TRBV29-1,TGCAGCTACCGCGGGAATGTCTACGAGCAGTACTTC,CSYRGNVYEQYF
-,TRBJ2-3,many,TRBV7-6,TGTGCCAGCAGCTGGGTTACTAGCACAGATACGCAGTATTTT,CASSWVTSTDTQYF
-,TRBJ2-7,-,TRBV29-1,TGCAGCTTCTGGACAGGAGGGAGCGAGCAGTACTTC,CSFWTGGSEQYF
TRBD1,TRBJ2-1,many,TRBV11-3,TGTGCCAGCAGCTCCACATTCGGGACAGGCGATGTCACCTACAATGAGCAGTTCTTC,CASSSTFGTGDVTYNEQFF
-,TRBJ2-3,-,TRBV19,TGTGCCAGTAGTTGGGTTGGAACAGATACGCAGTATTTT,CASSWVGTDTQYF
-,TRBJ2-3,few,TRBV6-5,TGTGCCACCATACCCTTGGCGGGGAGCACAGATACGCAGTATTTT,CATIPLAGSTDTQYF
-,TRBJ1-2,-,TRBV6-5,TGTGCCAGCAGTTCCCCCCGGCAGGGAAACCACTATGGCTACACCTTC,CASSSPRQGNHYGYTF
TRBD2,TRBJ2-3,-,TRBV20-1,TGCAGTGCTAGAGGGCTAGCGGGGGGAACAGATACGCAGTATTTT,CSARGLAGGTDTQYF
-,TRBJ1-4,many,TRBV10-2,TGCGCCAGCAGCCTCGGGCCCGGCAGCTCAACTAATGAAAAACTGTTTTTT,CASSLGPGSSTNEKLFF
TRBD1,TRBJ1-1,few,TRBV10-3,TGTGCCATCAGCGAACAGGGGTCCACTGAAGCTTTCTTT,CAISEQGSTEAFF
TRBD1,TRBJ2-3,few,TRBV19,TGTGCCAGTAGTTTTACAGGGGGCAAGATTACAGATACGCAGTATTTT,CASSFTGGKITDTQYF